Listed below are T cell receptor beta chains from one sample, sequenced in a study of T cells in localized non-small cell lung cancer. The repertoire was sequenced with immunoSEQ multiplex PCR; TCRdb's copy has only in-frame clones and lacks some. The sample has more than 100,000 clones, around 90% seen once; the top ten hold around 1.7%. The source was peripheral blood, collected before any cancer treatment. These receptors originate from a female donor of 60 years or more with stage I lung adenocarcinoma. The CDR3 runs from the conserved cysteine through the conserved F or W. Each record gives: D gene, V gene, clone size, J gene, CDR3 protein, CDR3 DNA. The D gene is left open where the match is weak. Clone size is not always given. Where it is, it says once, few, many or a class for expanded clones.

d_gene: TRBD1
v_gene: TRBV29-1
abundance: .
j_gene: TRBJ2-4
CDR3aa: CSFIGGLAKNIQYF
CDR3nt: TGCAGTTTTATAGGGGGCTTGGCCAAAAACATTCAGTACTTC

d_gene: .
v_gene: TRBV19
abundance: .
j_gene: TRBJ1-1
CDR3aa: CASSIGVHLNTEAFF
CDR3nt: TGTGCCAGTAGTATAGGGGTCCACTTGAACACTGAAGCTTTCTTT

d_gene: TRBD1
v_gene: TRBV11-2
abundance: .
j_gene: TRBJ2-7
CDR3aa: CASSLVGTVLREQYF
CDR3nt: TGTGCCAGCAGCTTAGTCGGGACAGTGCTACGAGAGCAGTACTTC

d_gene: .
v_gene: TRBV9
abundance: .
j_gene: TRBJ2-7
CDR3aa: CASSVGGSRGHYEQYF
CDR3nt: TGTGCCAGCAGCGTAGGAGGTTCGCGGGGGCACTACGAGCAGTACTTC

d_gene: TRBD2
v_gene: TRBV7-9
abundance: once
j_gene: TRBJ2-1
CDR3aa: CASSPPRTAGALNEQFF
CDR3nt: TGTGCCAGCAGTCCCCCGCGGACGGCGGGAGCGCTCAATGAGCAGTTCTTC

d_gene: .
v_gene: TRBV7-9
abundance: .
j_gene: TRBJ1-5
CDR3aa: CASSPLDQPQHF
CDR3nt: TGTGCCAGCAGCCCCTTAGATCAGCCCCAGCATTTT

d_gene: .
v_gene: TRBV2
abundance: .
j_gene: TRBJ1-3
CDR3aa: CASSEWGGPGNTIYF
CDR3nt: TGTGCCAGCAGTGAGTGGGGGGGACCTGGAAACACCATATATTTT

d_gene: .
v_gene: TRBV18
abundance: once
j_gene: TRBJ2-7
CDR3aa: CASSPRDLGEQYF
CDR3nt: TGTGCCAGCTCACCACGGGACTTGGGCGAGCAGTACTTC

d_gene: TRBD2
v_gene: TRBV28
abundance: once
j_gene: TRBJ2-1
CDR3aa: CASSLGLAGNEQFF
CDR3nt: TGTGCCAGCAGTTTAGGACTAGCGGGAAACGAGCAGTTCTTC

d_gene: TRBD1
v_gene: TRBV28
abundance: .
j_gene: TRBJ2-3
CDR3aa: CASSSLRTGTSTDTQYF
CDR3nt: TGTGCCAGCAGTTCCCTCCGGACAGGGACTAGCACAGATACGCAGTATTTT